This T cell receptor (beta chain) is from a study of blood T cell repertoires in COVID-19. Study in general: Italy, Spain and the United States were the sources of the convalescent and acute COVID-19 samples. T cells, B-cell-depleted T cells, or PBMCs supplied cDNA or gDNA.

This CDR3 region has 15 residues. Germline V gives CDR1 LGHNA, CDR2 YNFKEQ. The V gene lost 1 base and the J gene lost 3 bases, with 12 bases spanning the gap. Original processing methods: Counts of nucleated cells, estimated from reference gene primer amplification, were obtained. Here immunoSEQ multiplex PCR was the method, and the copy in TCRdb shows in-frame clones only, minus some. V, J and clone size are taken as reported in that table, and D and trimming were inferred from the DNA itself. The table has about 120,000 clones, about four fifths seen once. This TCR derives from a man between 60 and 70 years old with acute or convalescent COVID-19. The sequencing sample was made of peripheral blood. This sequence joins TRBV4-2 and TRBJ1-2; no definite D call. DNA of the CDR3: TGTGCCAGCAGCCAAGGTTCAGGTGTTTACTATGGCTACACCTTC. Its protein product is CASSQGSGVYYGYTF.